The present T cell receptor (beta chain) was sequenced within a study of T cell responses to AZD1222 COVID-19 vaccine. Looking at the study overall: Pooling was applied to second doses at about 4 or about 12 weeks.

Assay used: immunoSEQ multiplex PCR; TCRdb lists only in-frame clones, some missing. The table lists about 160,000 clones, around 89% of them singletons. Trimming cost V 5 bases and J 4 bases, with 18 bases left between them. Germline V lookup: CDR1 MNHEY, CDR2 SVGEGT. This CDR3 contains 15 residues. The source was peripheral blood, collected on day 0 of AZD1222 vaccination. The chain links TRBV6-2 or TRBV6-3 to TRBJ2-7; weak D call: TRBD2 (7 bases). This sequence was found in an adult in good health. The CDR3 DNA reads TGTGCCAGCAGTGATCCGGGGGGCGGAAAGTACGAGCAGTACGTC. Its translation is CASSDPGGGKYEQYV.